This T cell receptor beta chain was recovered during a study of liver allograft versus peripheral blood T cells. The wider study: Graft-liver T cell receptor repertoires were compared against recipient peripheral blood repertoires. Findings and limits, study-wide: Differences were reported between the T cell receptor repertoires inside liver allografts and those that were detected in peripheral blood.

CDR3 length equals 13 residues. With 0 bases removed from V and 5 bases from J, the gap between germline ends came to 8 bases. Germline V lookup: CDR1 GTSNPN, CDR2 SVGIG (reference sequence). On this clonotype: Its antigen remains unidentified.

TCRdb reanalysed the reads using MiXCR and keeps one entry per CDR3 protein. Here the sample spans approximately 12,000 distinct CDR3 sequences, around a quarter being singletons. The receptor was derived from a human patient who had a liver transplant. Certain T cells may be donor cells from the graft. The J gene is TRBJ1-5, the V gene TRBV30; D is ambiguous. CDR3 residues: CAWSVRKDQPQHF. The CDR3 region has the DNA TGTGCCTGGAGTGTACGGAAGGATCAGCCCCAGCATTTT.